These 14 T cell receptor beta chains originate from one sample sequenced in a study of T cell responses to AZD1222 COVID-19 vaccine. Libraries were prepared by immunoSEQ multiplex PCR; TCRdb keeps only in-frame clonotypes and omits some of them. The data show 100,000 to 120,000 clones, with roughly four fifths seen just once and roughly 4.5% held by the top ten. The sequencing here drew on peripheral blood, taken on day 0 of AZD1222 vaccination. These receptors all come from an adult in good health.

This clone was observed a few times. CDR3 loop: CASSLGTGGYSYNEQFF. The CDR3 DNA is TGTGCCAGCAGCTTAGGGACAGGGGGCTACTCCTACAATGAGCAGTTCTTC. The rearrangement links TRBV11-2 to TRBJ2-1, with 11 positions matching TRBD1. The CDR3 consists of 17 residues. Trimming removed 1 base from V and 0 bases from J; junction bases left unmatched: 2. Germline lookup yields CDR1 SGHAT and CDR2 FQNNGV.

The V gene is TRBV28, the J gene TRBJ1-2, with unresolved D. CDR1 MDHEN and CDR2 SYDVKM come from the germline V gene. The CDR3 runs to 14 residues. Trimming took 3 bases from V and 6 from J, leaving 14 bases between them. The CDR3 coding sequence is TGTGCCAGCAGTTTCCATCGGGGATCACATGGCTACACCTTC. Protein product: CASSFHRGSHGYTF.

This clone came up a few times. V usage is TRBV29-1 and J usage is TRBJ1-2; D is perhaps TRBD1 (5 bases). Trimming removed 5 bases from V and 7 bases from J, with 20 bases in between. CDR1 SQVTM and CDR2 ANQGSEA come from the germline V gene. CDR3 size: 14 residues. CDR3 region: CSVLAGVGLLGYTF. The CDR3 DNA sequence: TGCAGCGTTCTGGCGGGGGTTGGTTTGCTTGGCTACACCTTC. Full variable domain (missing parts from reference TRBV29-1 and TRBJ1-2): SAVISQKPSRDICQRGTSLTIQCQVDSQVTMMFWYRQQPGQSLTLIATANQGSEATYESGFVIDKFPISRPNLTFSTLTVSNMSPEDSSIYLCSVLAGVGLLGYTFGSGTRLTVV.

The chain recombines TRBV19 with TRBJ1-2; TRBD1 is a possible D gene (5 bases). The CDR3 extends over 13 amino acids. Between the trimmed V and J ends, which lost 5 bases and 1 base, there was a span of 8 bases. Germline V gene sequence: CDR1 LNHDA, CDR2 SQIVND (reference sequence). The CDR3 bases are TGTGCCAGTAGTGAGGGGCTTAACTATGGCTACACCTTC. Translation gives CASSEGLNYGYTF. Variable domain in full (rest from reference TRBV19 and TRBJ1-2): DGGITQSPKYLFRKEGQNVTLSCEQNLNHDAMYWYRQDPGQGLRLIYYSQIVNDFQKGDIAEGYSVSREKKESFPLTVTSAQKNPTAFYLCASSEGLNYGYTFGSGTRLTVV.

This clone was seen more than once but under ten times. The rearrangement uses TRBV27 and TRBJ1-2; the match to TRBD1 covers 8 bases. J lost 0 bases, V lost 6 bases, and 0 bases had no gene match. This CDR3 has 13 amino acids. CDR1 and CDR2 from the germline V gene are MNHEY and SMNVEV (reference sequence). The CDR3 is CASRQGANYGYTF. The CDR3 nucleotides read TGTGCCAGCAGACAGGGGGCTAACTATGGCTACACCTTC.

V gene TRBV29-1 combines with J gene TRBJ1-3; D call uncertain. The CDR3 extends over 15 amino acids. Germline V lookup: CDR1 SQVTM, CDR2 ANQGSEA. V gave up 1 base and J gave up 0 bases, with 10 bases separating them. The CDR3 reads CSVEVKQRSGNTIYF. The DNA of the CDR3 is TGCAGCGTTGAAGTTAAACAGCGCTCTGGAAACACCATATATTTT.

The V call is TRBV5-1, the J call TRBJ2-7, with TRBD1 identical over 8 bases. Germline assignment: CDR1 SGHRS and CDR2 YFSETQ. Trimming cost V 1 base and J 7 bases; bases outside gene matches: 7. The CDR3 contains 14 residues. CDR3 sequence (DNA): TGCGCCAGCAGCTTGATTCAGGGGGCGCGTGAGCAGTACTTC. Its translation: CASSLIQGAREQYF. The full variable domain, rest sourced from reference TRBV5-1 and TRBJ2-7, is KAGVTQTPRYLIKTRGQQVTLSCSPISGHRSVSWYQQTPGQGLQFLFEYFSETQRNKGNFPGRFSGRQFSNSRSEMNVSTLELGDSALYLCASSLIQGAREQYFGPGTRLTVT.

The V gene is TRBV4-3, the J gene TRBJ1-4, with 7 bases matching TRBD1. This CDR3 is 16 amino acids long. Germline loops: CDR1 LGHNA, CDR2 YSLEER. The V segment lost 0 bases and the J segment 10 bases; nucleotides outside the gene matches: 11. CDR3 DNA: TGCGCCAGCAGCCAAGATGGAGTTGCAGGGGGGACAAAACTGTTTTTT. It specifies CASSQDGVAGGTKLFF.

V gene TRBV6-4 combines with J gene TRBJ1-4; D gene ambiguous. With 3 bases removed from V and 10 bases from J, the gap between germline ends came to 12 bases. This CDR3 has 13 amino acids. Germline lookup yields CDR1 MRHNA and CDR2 SNTAGT. In nucleotides, the CDR3 is TGTGCCAGCAGTGAGAGTAAGGACCGAAAACTGTTTTTT. This codes for CASSESKDRKLFF.

V is TRBV11-2 and J is TRBJ2-5, with D possibly called TRBD1 or TRBD2 (5 bases each). This CDR3 comprises 14 residues. Trimming cost V 6 bases and J 2 bases, with 13 bases left between them. Per the germline V gene, CDR1 is SGHAT and CDR2 is FQNNGV. The CDR3 loop is CASSPPGRQETQYF. Here the CDR3 DNA reads TGTGCCAGCAGTCCCCCGGGACGACAAGAGACCCAGTACTTC.

V is TRBV27 and J is TRBJ1-1; D is unresolved. V was trimmed by 4 bases and J by 0 bases, leaving 9 bases between them. The germline V gene encodes CDR1 MNHEY and CDR2 SMNVEV (reference sequence). This CDR3 is built from 14 residues. The CDR3 is CASSSRTVNTEAFF. The DNA of the CDR3 is TGTGCCAGCAGTTCCCGGACGGTGAACACTGAAGCTTTCTTT.

The chain couples TRBV6-2 or TRBV6-3 to TRBJ1-3; TRBD1 is a possible D gene (5 bases). The CDR3 length is 19 residues. V lost 2 bases and J lost 0, with 20 bases in between. Per the germline V gene, CDR1 is MNHEY and CDR2 is SVGEGT. Here the CDR3 reads CASSYPASYRSRSGNTIYF. The CDR3 DNA reads as TGTGCCAGCAGTTACCCGGCCTCATACAGGAGCCGCTCTGGAAACACCATATATTTT.

There are a few counts of this clone. Within the sample, other DNA sequences also encode this same CDR3. V gene TRBV12-3 or TRBV12-4 combines with J gene TRBJ1-2; maybe TRBD1 (5 bases). The CDR3 is 13 residues long. V lost 4 bases to trimming and J lost 5 bases, with 11 bases between them. In DNA, the CDR3 is TGTGCCAGCAGTTCTCAGGGAGGTTATGGCTACACCTTC. The encoded protein is CASSSQGGYGYTF.

This chain joins TRBV10-3 and TRBJ2-5; D possibly uses TRBD1 or TRBD2 (6 bases each). Between the trimmed V and J ends, which lost 3 bases and 7 bases, there was a span of 18 bases. The germline V gene encodes CDR1 ENHRY and CDR2 SYGVKD. This CDR3 has 15 residues. The CDR3 sequence is CAISDVRDTKRTQYF. The DNA for the CDR3 is TGTGCCATCAGTGACGTGCGGGACACCAAGAGGACCCAGTACTTC.